This TCR beta chain emerged from a study of shared clonotypes between healthy human individuals. Turning to the study itself: Participating donors consisted of two women and a few men aged 18 to 49.

Using immunoSEQ multiplex PCR, the repertoire was profiled, and TCRdb retains in-frame clones only, with some absent. The data hold about half a million clones, with around four fifths observed a single time. The germline CDR1 and CDR2 sequences are SNHLY and FYNNEI. The CDR3 has 13 amino acids. The germline V and J ends were trimmed by 3 bases and 2 bases, with 7 bases remaining between them. The source is a woman in her thirties or forties in good health. Some clones in this sample may be carry-over from other donors' samples. Sequencing was carried out using PBMCs. V is TRBV2 and J is TRBJ2-5; tentative D call: TRBD1 (6 bases). CDR3 protein: CASSDDRQETQYF. The CDR3 bases are TGTGCCAGCAGTGACGACAGGCAAGAGACCCAGTACTTC.